This T cell receptor (beta chain) was captured by sequencing in a study of CD8 T cells in Susac syndrome. Points from the study as a whole: Clonal expansion was present among Susac CD8+ cells. This expansion reached its peak in TEMRA cells and in active patients.

The authors carried out high-throughput sequencing of TCR beta. They applied it to CD8+ and CD4+ T cells obtained from blood. Random hexamers served to reverse transcribe roughly 0.45 to 1 ug RNA. Amplification of TCR beta CDR3 was carried out by immunoSEQ multiplex PCR, which covered 54 Vbeta and 13 Jbeta segments. MiXCR, run by TCRdb on the immunoSEQ multiplex PCR reads, gives a single entry per CDR3 protein. The profile shows fewer than 80,000 distinct CDR3 sequences, roughly 95% of them singletons. This clonotype has a single count. Its antigen is unknown. V gave up 6 bases and J gave up 5 bases, with 20 bases separating them. This CDR3 region has 17 residues. Germline CDR1 reads SEHNR; CDR2 reads FQNEAQ (reference sequence).

The sample taken for sequencing was CD8+ T cells from PBMCs. This clonotype was sampled from a human donor with Susac syndrome. This chain links TRBV7-9 with TRBJ1-6, with unresolved D. The CDR3 region has the DNA TGTGCCAGCAGAAATTCTGAGCAGGCCCTAAATAATTCACCCCTCCACTTT. This gives the protein CASRNSEQALNNSPLHF.